This TCR beta chain appears in the sequencing data of a study of T-cell memory formation after mild COVID-19. From 5'RACE with constant-segment primers came TCR alpha and TCR beta cDNA libraries that carried sample barcodes and UMIs. TCRdb reprocessed the 5' RACE reads via MiXCR and lists one record per CDR3 protein. Of some 210,000 distinct CDR3 sequences listed, around 17% are singletons. This clonotype turned up a few times. Antigen unknown. Trimming left V 4 bases short and J 4 bases short, with 14 bases between. The CDR3 runs to 14 residues. Germline V CDR1 and CDR2: SGHRS, YFSETQ. General study findings and limits: Clones that contracted from day 15 to 85 had balanced CD4/CD8; later expanders were CD4+ biased. Confirmation of SARS-CoV-2 specificity was lacking for second-wave clones peaking day 37.

Specimen: PBMCs or a T cell subset sorted from them (not recorded which). The receptor was isolated from an adult woman who had mild COVID-19 (a few samples of this study predate the infection). Cell type and time point are not known. The chain employs TRBV5-1 and TRBJ1-1; maybe TRBD1 (6 bases). DNA for the CDR3: TGCGCCAGCAGCGGAAGCAGGGGTATCACTGAAGCTTTCTTT. Translating gives CASSGSRGITEAFF.